This T cell receptor beta chain was sequenced in a study of T cells in Graves' hyperthyroidism and ophthalmopathy. This CDR3 has 12 residues. Trimming left V 0 bases short and J 7 bases short, with 4 bases between. Germline values: CDR1 SGHRS, CDR2 YFSETQ. It was RNA transcripts that yielded the amplified TCR beta CDR3 regions. The HTBI primer set served for first-round RT-PCR of the TCR CDR3. TCRdb used MiXCR to reprocess the multiplex PCR reads, holding one entry per CDR3 protein. The repertoire has around 450,000 distinct CDR3 sequences, roughly an eighth of them found once; the top ten carry 5% to 6%. On this clonotype: One base away lies a much larger clone, so this may be a sequencing read error.

What was sequenced was blood. This sequence originates from a woman between 18 and 29 years old with Graves' hyperthyroidism. The rearrangement joins TRBV5-1 to TRBJ2-2; no firm D call. The CDR3, as DNA: TGCGCCAGCAGCTTGGATGGCGGGGAGCTGTTTTTT. Protein product: CASSLDGGELFF. The complete variable domain, with remaining parts taken from reference TRBV5-1 and TRBJ2-2, reads KAGVTQTPRYLIKTRGQQVTLSCSPISGHRSVSWYQQTPGQGLQFLFEYFSETQRNKGNFPGRFSGRQFSNSRSEMNVSTLELGDSALYLCASSLDGGELFFGEGSRLTVL.